The entry below describes one T cell receptor (beta chain). Its antigen target is currently unknown. No much larger clone exists at a distance of one base, and base qualities are not known. In total, 500 to 700 healthy bone marrow donors made up the cohort. All cohort members were sampled while nominally healthy, although unrecorded immune exposures were likely present. The donor tested CMV seropositive and was one of the 289 seropositive cohort members. A peripheral blood sample was collected from each donor, and TCR beta sequencing was performed on peripheral blood mononuclear cells. The Qiagen DNeasy Blood Extraction Kit was used to extract genomic DNA from the blood cell samples. The data belong to a study of cytomegalovirus exposure and HLA in healthy donors (dated by TCRdb to about 2017). Looking at the study overall: In an earlier analysis of fewer than 750 of the donors, 250 to 350 Gb of sequence data and some 100 million unique TCR beta sequences from 150 million to 200 million T cells were reported. The study aimed to test whether signatures of past pathogen exposure could be identified by cataloging public T cell receptors. Roughly five DR-DQ haplotypes were treated as single units for association and clustering because of strong linkage in the cohort. A later genetic analysis took genome-wide SNP genotypes for about 55% of the 666 donors and used that subset as a discovery cohort. To study patterns of TCR occurrence, a later analysis re-analyzed previously published TCR beta repertoires from several hundred donors and added high-resolution HLA genotyping. Among about 370 genotyped donors of the cohort, an average of approximately 200,000 unique TCR beta nucleotide sequences was sequenced per donor, of which 15% to 20% were non-productive. HLA typing included class I and class II loci at four-digit resolution. The T cell repertoires of about 700 subjects were profiled by immunosequencing and related to cytomegalovirus serostatus. Of the approximately 370 genotyped donors, roughly 76% were placed in the genetic ancestry cluster associated with self-reported Caucasian donors. Rather than drawing on any new phenotypic data, the later analysis identified candidate immune exposures from TCR beta sequences and the way those sequences occurred across donors. Every discovery cohort repertoire had been produced on one sequencing platform. An earlier analysis of around 580 of the donors used high-throughput TCR beta sequencing to judge whether each TCR beta V gene segment behaved as functional or pseudogenic. An early release covering roughly 580 HLA-typed donors comprised approximately 300 gigabases of sequencing data and tens of millions of unique TCR sequences. Typing coverage differed by locus: A, B, C, DRB1 and DQB1 were typed in roughly 629-630 donors, DQA1 in about 550, DPA1 in approximately 600, and DPB1 in just under 480. To predict cytomegalovirus infection status, the study brought together high-throughput TCR immunosequencing, statistical association of individual TCRs with disease status, and machine learning. Donor age, sex, ethnicity and CMV serostatus were compiled together with the repertoire data. In addition to the first cohort of hundreds of subjects, a separate validation cohort of 130 or so different subjects was used. The research as a whole found: Several of the top co-occurrence clusters appeared to be linked to parvovirus B19, influenza, CMV and Epstein-Barr virus, according to a later analysis. Cytomegalovirus status was reported to be diagnosed by the classifier with high specificity and sensitivity in both the original and validation cohorts. An earlier analysis of roughly 570 of the donors showed that most TCR beta V segments appeared in productive rearrangements either about 87% or about 30% of the time, which broadly matched IMGT annotations. The cohort was sequenced for TCR beta chains only, and without alpha or paired-chain data the features that could be detected were limited. Because counts were too low, roughly 17 rarely observed V segments, including chromosome 9 orphons, were left out of the earlier analysis of 587 of the donors. A later analysis found that most CMV-associated TCR beta chains appeared HLA-restricted, with HLA associations seemingly driven largely by CMV exposure. At a false discovery rate of 0.05, a later analysis linked roughly 17,000 TCR beta sequences to specific HLA alleles. For the cohort, immune exposure information was limited to CMV serostatus. In a later analysis, HLA-associated TCR beta chains showed more clonal expansion and lower generation probabilities than non-associated chains that were equally common. A few of the identified cytomegalovirus-associated TCR beta chains were confirmed in vitro to be specific for cytomegalovirus antigens. It was suggested by the authors that the approach could potentially be generalized to other disease states and immunological phenotypes. In a later analysis, the rate of TCR association differed among HLA loci, with DRB1 alleles having the most associated TCRs and HLA-C alleles having the fewest. Correlated functional status among segregating V segments might reflect linkage disequilibrium, but an unknown experimental factor could not be ruled out. A further reported finding was that TCR beta sequences accurately predicted the HLA-A and HLA-B alleles for most subjects in the first cohort. The sequencing pipeline was judged likely to have produced a cluster of highly shared sequence variants as a technical artifact. Assigning TCR associations to individual alleles was difficult when HLA alleles, especially DR and DQ, strongly co-occurred. V-gene and J-gene trimming of TCR beta chains was associated with a missense DCLRE1C variant in a later genetic analysis, and the association was replicated in an independent cohort. HLA typing was unavailable for some donors at each locus, so association tests used only the typed subset. A total of about 150 TCR beta chains were listed by the study as associated with cytomegalovirus. According to a later genetic analysis, donors in an Asian-associated ancestry cluster had fewer N-insertions in productive TCRs than the approximately 630-donor mean. Because the 87-base-pair reads could not distinguish some IMGT-functional V segments, including TRBV6-2 and TRBV6-3, those segments were excluded. The presence/absence analyses assumed that sequencing depth was roughly uniform across donors, and that assumption may not be true. While some public TCRs were present in many individuals, most TCR sequences turned up only very rarely across donors.

The germline V and J ends show losses of 4 bases and 7 bases respectively, and no gene match explains 6 bases of the junction. CDR1 SGHRS and CDR2 YFSETQ were looked up in the germline V gene. The CDR3 has 13 amino acids, counting the end cysteine and phenylalanine. The DNA shown is the 39-base CDR3, in frame from base 1. Receptors were amplified or captured by the immunoSEQ multiplex PCR assay. For the multiplex PCR, a mixture combining 60 forward primers for TCR Vbeta segments and 13 reverse primers for TCR Jbeta segments was used. Amplification of the CDR3 region of rearranged TCR beta genes was performed with a multiplex PCR assay on genomic DNA. On the Illumina HiSeq System, the amplified TCR beta libraries were sequenced as 87-base-pair reads. For the original study's pipeline: A later analysis tallied roughly 80 million unique TCR beta chains across the 650 to 750 repertoires, and around 10 million of those chains were shared by two or more donors. Raw reads were error-corrected and collapsed into unique sequences with a nearest-neighbor algorithm that merged closely related sequences to remove PCR and sequencing errors. To assign V, D and J gene segments, CDR3 sequences were aligned to IMGT reference sequences. For a sequence to be retained, a match of at least six nucleotides to both a V gene segment and a J gene segment was required. Rearrangements were classified as productive when the CDR3 lacked stop codons and remained in frame with V and J, and all other rearrangements were classified as non-productive. CDR3 was defined according to IMGT convention as the region running from the second conserved V-encoded cysteine to the conserved J-encoded phenylalanine. The earlier analysis of some 600 of the donors excluded sequences that lacked an unambiguous match to a single V gene segment. An earlier analysis of 587 of the donors called V segments functional above 56.7% productive rearrangements and segregating when the between-donor standard deviation exceeded 5%. A statistical classification framework was developed to diagnose cytomegalovirus status using the catalog of TCR beta chain sequences. A later analysis assigned V and J genes by comparing TCR nucleotide sequences with IMGT/GENE-DB human TR gene sequences. In a later analysis, CDR3 sequences and most-parsimonious VDJ recombination scenarios were assigned using the TCRdist pipeline. In a later analysis, each TCR beta chain was defined by its CDR3 amino acid sequence together with its V-gene family, and reads without a unique V-gene family were excluded. A later analysis removed 450 to 600 highly shared, low-generation-probability nucleotide sequences to deal with suspected cross-contamination and a sequencing artifact. In a later analysis, a clonal expansion index was calculated for each public chain from normalized within-repertoire ranks of inferred template counts. Generation probabilities in a later analysis came from a VDJ recombination model fitted to out-of-frame rearrangements, and those results were checked against IGoR. In a later analysis, TCR-TCR, TCR-HLA and TCR-CMV co-occurrence was scored with hypergeometric tests, and a repertoire-size bias correction was applied to TCR pairs. False discovery rates were estimated in a later analysis by permuting HLA or CMV assignments 20 times. In a later analysis, co-occurring TCRs were grouped using DBSCAN, and TCRdist sequence similarity was added for clustering within HLA-allele-positive subsets. For co-occurrence clustering, repertoires with fewer than 30,000 or more than 120,000 public chains were excluded, along with five or six repertoires with anomalous nucleotide sharing. This is the immuneACCESS table as TCRdb keeps it, with only in-frame sequences that have V and J called. A part of the clones is gone; compared with another copy, unresolved V genes explain less than half, and the rest is unexplained. The V and J calls and the clone size are those of that table, but D and trimming were determined from the DNA. Counted in this sample were about 69,000 clones; roughly 74% of them appeared once. Roughly 10% of the sample rests with the top ten.

What was sequenced was PBMCs. This receptor was identified in a woman aged 55-69 years in good health and CMV-seropositive. This sequence uses TRBV5-1 and TRBJ1-2, with 8 bases in between that match TRBD1. The DNA reads TGCGCCAGCAGCCGGGACAGGTTGTCTGGCTACACCTTC. Translated, it gives CASSRDRLSGYTF.